These T cell receptor beta chains were read from a single sample in a study of cytomegalovirus exposure and HLA in healthy donors. Produced via immunoSEQ multiplex PCR; TCRdb's table is partial and in-frame only. Of some 180,000 clones in the sample, around 84% were seen once. The sample taken for sequencing was PBMCs. Source of these receptors: a man aged 35 to 55 in good health and CMV-seropositive. CDR3s include the opening cysteine and the closing phenylalanine or tryptophan. A D gene is named only where the DNA matches it firmly. Clone sizes are given selectively: once, few, many, or a class where the clone is expanded.

len: 15
abundance: -
j_gene: TRBJ1-4
d_gene: -
v_gene: TRBV5-1
CDR3aa: CASSITGSTNEKLFF
CDR3nt: TGCGCCAGCAGCATTACAGGGAGTACTAATGAAAAACTGTTTTTT

len: 14
abundance: -
j_gene: TRBJ1-3
d_gene: -
v_gene: TRBV15
CDR3aa: CATSLNEGGNTIYF
CDR3nt: TGTGCCACTAGCCTAAATGAGGGTGGAAACACCATATATTTT

len: 15
abundance: -
j_gene: TRBJ2-7
d_gene: TRBD1
v_gene: TRBV9
CDR3aa: CASSVGDRGPYEQYF
CDR3nt: TGTGCCAGCAGCGTAGGGGACAGGGGGCCGTACGAGCAGTACTTC

len: 11
abundance: -
j_gene: TRBJ1-1
d_gene: -
v_gene: TRBV27
CDR3aa: CASRRGGEAFF
CDR3nt: TGTGCCAGCCGAAGGGGGGGCGAAGCTTTCTTT

len: 13
abundance: -
j_gene: TRBJ2-5
d_gene: -
v_gene: TRBV27
CDR3aa: CASSLGKRGTQYF
CDR3nt: TGTGCCAGCAGTTTAGGGAAAAGGGGGACCCAGTACTTC

len: 14
abundance: -
j_gene: TRBJ2-5
d_gene: TRBD1
v_gene: TRBV5-4
CDR3aa: CASSLGQGRETQYF
CDR3nt: TGTGCCAGCAGCCTCGGACAGGGGCGGGAGACCCAGTACTTC

len: 11
abundance: -
j_gene: TRBJ2-3
d_gene: -
v_gene: TRBV10-2
CDR3aa: CASGDPDGQYF
CDR3nt: TGCGCCAGCGGAGACCCCGATGGCCAGTATTTT

len: 15
abundance: many
j_gene: TRBJ1-5
d_gene: -
v_gene: TRBV30
CDR3aa: CAWSVGGGGNQPQHF
CDR3nt: TGTGCCTGGAGTGTAGGGGGGGGCGGCAATCAGCCCCAGCATTTT

len: 15
abundance: -
j_gene: TRBJ1-2
d_gene: -
v_gene: TRBV6-5
CDR3aa: CASSPRTPPNYGYTF
CDR3nt: TGTGCCAGCAGTCCCCGAACACCCCCTAACTATGGCTACACCTTC

len: 15
abundance: -
j_gene: TRBJ1-1
d_gene: -
v_gene: TRBV19
CDR3aa: CASSSLYQGSTEAFF
CDR3nt: TGTGCCAGTAGTTCACTTTACCAGGGGAGCACTGAAGCTTTCTTT

len: 14
abundance: -
j_gene: TRBJ2-3
d_gene: -
v_gene: TRBV29-1
CDR3aa: CSVEGYRGTDTQYF
CDR3nt: TGCAGCGTTGAAGGATACAGGGGCACAGATACGCAGTATTTT

len: 17
abundance: -
j_gene: TRBJ2-3
d_gene: TRBD2
v_gene: TRBV6-1
CDR3aa: CASSAPLAGIRTDTQYF
CDR3nt: TGTGCCAGCAGTGCCCCCCTAGCGGGGATTCGCACAGATACGCAGTATTTT

len: 12
abundance: -
j_gene: TRBJ1-1
d_gene: -
v_gene: TRBV5-1
CDR3aa: CASSSRQSEAFF
CDR3nt: TGCGCCAGCAGCTCGCGACAGAGTGAAGCTTTCTTT

len: 13
abundance: -
j_gene: TRBJ1-2
d_gene: -
v_gene: TRBV9
CDR3aa: CASSVVTGYGYTF
CDR3nt: TGTGCCAGCAGCGTAGTAACGGGCTATGGCTACACCTTC

len: 14
abundance: -
j_gene: TRBJ2-7
d_gene: TRBD2
v_gene: TRBV6-6
CDR3aa: CASSLAGSTYEQYF
CDR3nt: TGTGCCAGTTCGCTAGCGGGGAGCACTTACGAGCAGTACTTC

len: 14
abundance: -
j_gene: TRBJ2-7
d_gene: TRBD2
v_gene: TRBV28
CDR3aa: CASIDGGSNYEQYF
CDR3nt: TGTGCCAGCATCGATGGCGGGAGTAACTACGAGCAGTACTTC

len: 17
abundance: few
j_gene: TRBJ1-2
d_gene: -
v_gene: TRBV21-1
CDR3aa: CASSKKQGRVCNYGYTF
CDR3nt: TGTGCCAGCAGCAAAAAGCAAGGGAGGGTTTGCAACTATGGCTACACCTTC

len: 15
abundance: -
j_gene: TRBJ1-2
d_gene: -
v_gene: TRBV5-1
CDR3aa: CASSLGEIADYGYTF
CDR3nt: TGCGCCAGCAGCTTGGGAGAAATAGCGGACTATGGCTACACCTTC

len: 14
abundance: -
j_gene: TRBJ2-2
d_gene: -
v_gene: TRBV12-5
CDR3aa: CASGYGHLTGELFF
CDR3nt: TGTGCTAGTGGTTATGGGCACCTCACCGGGGAGCTGTTTTTT

len: 14
abundance: -
j_gene: TRBJ1-2
d_gene: -
v_gene: TRBV6-1
CDR3aa: CASSELVEVYGYTF
CDR3nt: TGTGCCAGCAGTGAATTGGTAGAGGTCTATGGCTACACCTTC

len: 16
abundance: -
j_gene: TRBJ1-3
d_gene: TRBD1
v_gene: TRBV9
CDR3aa: CASSVAGWGQGDTIYF
CDR3nt: TGTGCCAGCAGCGTAGCCGGGTGGGGACAGGGGGACACCATATATTTT

len: 17
abundance: -
j_gene: TRBJ1-5
d_gene: -
v_gene: TRBV5-1
CDR3aa: CASSLGPTPYSNQPQHF
CDR3nt: TGCGCCAGCAGCTTGGGCCCGACACCTTATAGCAATCAGCCCCAGCATTTT

len: 13
abundance: few
j_gene: TRBJ1-3
d_gene: -
v_gene: TRBV6-5
CDR3aa: CASRFGPGNTIYF
CDR3nt: TGTGCCAGCAGGTTCGGTCCGGGAAACACCATATATTTT

len: 14
abundance: -
j_gene: TRBJ1-1
d_gene: -
v_gene: TRBV6-5
CDR3aa: CASSWGVGVTEAFF
CDR3nt: TGTGCCAGCAGTTGGGGCGTAGGGGTTACTGAAGCTTTCTTT

len: 17
abundance: few
j_gene: TRBJ2-5
d_gene: TRBD2
v_gene: TRBV27
CDR3aa: CASSPPRTSGGSETQYF
CDR3nt: TGTGCCAGCAGTCCACCCCGGACTAGCGGGGGGTCAGAGACCCAGTACTTC

len: 14
abundance: few
j_gene: TRBJ1-1
d_gene: -
v_gene: TRBV6-6
CDR3aa: CATAYTGYGTEAFF
CDR3nt: TGTGCCACCGCATATACAGGGTATGGCACTGAAGCTTTCTTT

len: 15
abundance: few
j_gene: TRBJ1-1
d_gene: TRBD1
v_gene: TRBV7-9
CDR3aa: CASSELQGMNTEAFF
CDR3nt: TGTGCCAGCAGCGAACTACAGGGGATGAACACTGAAGCTTTCTTT

len: 14
abundance: -
j_gene: TRBJ1-4
d_gene: TRBD1
v_gene: TRBV5-1
CDR3aa: CASRGTVTNEKLFF
CDR3nt: TGCGCCAGCCGCGGGACAGTTACTAATGAAAAACTGTTTTTT

len: 15
abundance: -
j_gene: TRBJ1-5
d_gene: -
v_gene: TRBV21-1
CDR3aa: CASSKAVRGDQPQHF
CDR3nt: TGTGCCAGCAGCAAAGCGGTCAGGGGAGACCAGCCCCAGCATTTT

len: 14
abundance: few
j_gene: TRBJ1-1
d_gene: -
v_gene: TRBV5-1
CDR3aa: CASSLVTANTEAFF
CDR3nt: TGCGCCAGCAGCTTGGTCACAGCGAACACTGAAGCTTTCTTT

len: 15
abundance: -
j_gene: TRBJ2-7
d_gene: TRBD2
v_gene: TRBV27
CDR3aa: CASSLGLAGAFEQYF
CDR3nt: TGTGCCAGCAGTTTAGGGCTAGCGGGAGCCTTCGAGCAGTACTTC

len: 12
abundance: -
j_gene: TRBJ2-5
d_gene: -
v_gene: TRBV6-5
CDR3aa: CASSYNRETQYF
CDR3nt: TGTGCCAGCAGTTATAATCGGGAGACCCAGTACTTC

len: 16
abundance: -
j_gene: TRBJ2-3
d_gene: TRBD2
v_gene: TRBV5-1
CDR3aa: CASSLGLAGAEDTQYF
CDR3nt: TGCGCCAGCAGCTTAGGACTAGCGGGAGCGGAAGATACGCAGTATTTT

len: 13
abundance: few
j_gene: TRBJ2-5
d_gene: -
v_gene: TRBV6-4
CDR3aa: CASSGDYQETQYF
CDR3nt: TGTGCCAGCAGTGGGGACTACCAAGAGACCCAGTACTTC

len: 15
abundance: -
j_gene: TRBJ1-5
d_gene: -
v_gene: TRBV14
CDR3aa: CASSLETGGNQPQHF
CDR3nt: TGTGCCAGCAGCCTAGAGACAGGCGGCAATCAGCCCCAGCATTTT